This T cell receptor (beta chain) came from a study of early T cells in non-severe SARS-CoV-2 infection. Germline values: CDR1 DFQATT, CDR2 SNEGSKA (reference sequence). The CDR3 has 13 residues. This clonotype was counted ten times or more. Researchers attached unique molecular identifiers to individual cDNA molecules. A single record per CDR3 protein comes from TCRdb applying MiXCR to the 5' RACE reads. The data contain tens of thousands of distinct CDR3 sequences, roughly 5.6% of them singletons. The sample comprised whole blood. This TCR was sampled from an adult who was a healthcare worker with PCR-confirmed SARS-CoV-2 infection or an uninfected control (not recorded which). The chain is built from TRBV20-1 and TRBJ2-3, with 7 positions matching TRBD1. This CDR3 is CSWGLTGTDTQYF. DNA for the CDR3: TGCAGCTGGGGCCTGACAGGGACAGATACGCAGTATTTT.